This T cell receptor (beta chain) is from a study of blood T cell repertoires in COVID-19. Whole-study context: Acute and convalescent COVID-19 specimens originated in the United States, Italy and Spain.

CDR1 SGHDT and CDR2 YYEEEE come from the germline V gene. V was pared by 4 bases and J by 3 bases, with 17 bases between. CDR3 length: 15 residues. In the original analysis: The assay estimated nucleated cells by amplifying reference gene primers. Generated by immunoSEQ multiplex PCR, the TCRdb table keeps only in-frame clones and is missing some. The V and J calls and the clone size are those of that table, but D and trimming were determined from the DNA. In the table there are 150,000 to 250,000 clones, 70% to 85% of which are singletons. V gene TRBV5-6 combines with J gene TRBJ2-7; D possibly corresponds to TRBD1 (6 bases). Sequencing was carried out using peripheral blood. The source of this sequence is a human donor with acute or convalescent COVID-19. The donor label of this sample is uncertain. CDR3 sequence (DNA): TGTGCCAGCAGCCCCCGGACAGTAATAAACTACGAGCAGTACTTC. Translated: CASSPRTVINYEQYF. The entire variable domain, with the rest obtained from reference TRBV5-6 and TRBJ2-7, is as follows: DAGVTQSPTHLIKTRGQQVTLRCSPKSGHDTVSWYQQALGQGPQFIFQYYEEEERQRGNFPDRFSGHQFPNYSSELNVNALLLGDSALYLCASSPRTVINYEQYFGPGTRLTVT.